Given below is one TCR beta chain in context. The entry originates in a study of blood T cell repertoires in COVID-19. Study-wide context: In each case, the material was cDNA or gDNA derived from T cells, B-cell-depleted T cells, or PBMCs.

Original processing notes: Researchers report that nucleated cell counts were estimated from reference gene primer amplification. Libraries were prepared by immunoSEQ multiplex PCR; TCRdb keeps only in-frame clonotypes and omits some of them. V and J calls and clone size come straight from that table; D and trimming were deduced from the DNA. The data hold 260,000 or so clones, with under 90% observed a single time. The CDR3 spans 13 residues. Trimming at V came to 3 bases and at J to 8 bases, leaving 7 bases not matched to a gene. CDR1 and CDR2 from the germline V gene are SGHNT and YYREEE (reference sequence).

The chain combines TRBV5-4 with TRBJ1-2; 7 bases map to TRBD1. The receptor comes from a human donor in a cohort sampled during active COVID-19. The material sequenced was peripheral blood. The CDR3 region has the DNA TGTGCCAGCAGCTCGACAGGGTACTGGGGCTACACCTTC. It is translated as CASSSTGYWGYTF.